A single T cell receptor (beta chain) is shown here with its context. The data originate from a study of CD8 T cells in ankylosing spondylitis. TCRdb processed the 5' RACE reads anew with MiXCR; each CDR3 protein has one entry. The repertoire consists of around 340,000 distinct CDR3 sequences, with 20% occurring once and the leading ten covering around 12%. Sequenced material: blood, either unsorted or a sorted T cell fraction (not recorded which). The TCR comes from a male donor with ankylosing spondylitis or in good health (not recorded which).

CDR3 in amino acids: CASSLGQGSLWEQFF. For the CDR3, the DNA is TGCGCCAGCAGCCTCGGACAGGGGAGCCTGTGGGAGCAGTTCTTC. The chain uses TRBV4-1 and TRBJ2-1; 9 bases are shared with TRBD1. Germline assignment: CDR1 MGHRA and CDR2 YSYEKL. Trimming cost V 4 bases and J 10 bases; bases outside gene matches: 11. This CDR3 has 15 residues.